The rows below give T cell receptor beta chains drawn from one sample of a study of cytomegalovirus exposure and HLA in healthy donors. The protocol was immunoSEQ multiplex PCR, while the TCRdb copy is restricted to in-frame clones and leaves out a portion. The table includes a few hundred thousand clones, roughly 85% detected once. Sequencing used PBMCs. These receptors came from a man younger than 30 in good health and CMV-seronegative. Both conserved end residues are part of each CDR3. The D gene is left open where the match is weak. Only some rows state a clone size, as once, few, many or a class for expanded clones.

TRBJ2-7,-,TRBV30,-,CAWNMGRGLEQYF,TGTGCCTGGAATATGGGCAGGGGCCTTGAGCAGTACTTC
TRBJ2-6,few,TRBV4-1,TRBD1,CASSQERGPGANVLTF,TGCGCCAGCAGCCAAGAGAGGGGGCCTGGGGCCAACGTCCTGACTTTC
TRBJ2-1,-,TRBV6-1,-,CASSYTRTSDEQFF,TGTGCCAGCAGTTATACTAGGACCAGCGATGAGCAGTTCTTC
TRBJ1-1,-,TRBV27,-,CASSLSAGMNTEAFF,TGTGCCAGCAGTTTATCTGCAGGGATGAACACTGAAGCTTTCTTT
TRBJ2-5,-,TRBV7-9,-,CASSPSGGGQGETQYF,TGTGCCAGCAGCCCAAGTGGGGGTGGTCAGGGGGAGACCCAGTACTTC
TRBJ1-1,-,TRBV2,-,CASIYQGGEAFF,TGTGCCAGCATATACCAGGGAGGTGAAGCTTTCTTT
TRBJ2-5,-,TRBV2,-,CASTKGQGRETQYF,TGTGCCAGCACGAAAGGCCAGGGGAGAGAGACCCAGTACTTC
TRBJ2-3,-,TRBV18,TRBD1,CASSRQAGQGADTQYF,TGTGCCAGCTCCCGTCAAGCCGGACAGGGAGCGGATACGCAGTATTTT
TRBJ2-3,-,TRBV7-2,-,CASRLSIQGDTQYF,TGTGCCAGCAGGCTTAGCATACAGGGAGATACGCAGTATTTT
TRBJ2-7,few,TRBV9,TRBD1,CASSEGGRTGVDEQYF,TGTGCCAGCAGCGAGGGGGGACGGACAGGGGTAGACGAGCAGTACTTC
TRBJ1-2,-,TRBV9,-,CASSGNREGYTF,TGTGCCAGCAGCGGAAACAGGGAGGGCTACACCTTC
TRBJ2-1,-,TRBV7-6,-,CASTPRQGNTREQFF,TGTGCCAGCACCCCGAGGCAGGGAAATACAAGGGAGCAGTTCTTC
TRBJ2-3,-,TRBV5-1,-,CASSGGDTQYF,TGCGCCAGCTCAGGGGGGGATACGCAGTATTTT
TRBJ2-1,-,TRBV27,-,CASSLYRLTNYNEQFF,TGTGCCAGCAGTTTATATAGACTAACAAACTACAATGAGCAGTTCTTC
TRBJ2-5,few,TRBV19,-,CASSSGVGEETQYF,TGTGCCAGTAGTTCGGGGGTCGGAGAAGAGACCCAGTACTTC
TRBJ2-7,-,TRBV10-3,TRBD2,CAISESKLAGGIYEQYF,TGTGCCATCAGTGAGTCTAAACTAGCGGGAGGGATCTACGAGCAGTACTTC
TRBJ2-1,-,TRBV6-6,TRBD1,CASRTDRGHDEQFF,TGTGCCAGCAGGACGGACAGGGGGCACGATGAGCAGTTCTTC
TRBJ2-7,few,TRBV4-2,TRBD2,CASSHPGSGEYEQYF,TGTGCCAGCAGCCACCCGGGGAGCGGGGAGTACGAGCAGTACTTC
TRBJ2-3,-,TRBV13,TRBD2,CASSLSPLAGGPQHSTDTQYF,TGTGCCAGCAGCTTAAGCCCTTTAGCGGGGGGGCCTCAGCACAGCACAGATACGCAGTATTTT
TRBJ2-5,-,TRBV12-2,-,CASRLHFRTRSDLIQETQYF,TGTGCAAGTCGCTTACATTTTCGGACTAGATCAGATCTAATCCAAGAGACCCAGTACTTC
TRBJ2-7,-,TRBV29-1,TRBD1,CSVGTGYEQYF,TGCAGCGTTGGGACAGGCTACGAGCAGTACTTC
TRBJ1-3,-,TRBV30,-,CAWTKGSGNTIYF,TGTGCCTGGACGAAAGGGAGTGGAAACACCATATATTTT
TRBJ2-7,once,TRBV5-4,-,CASSSRTDPYEQYF,TGTGCCAGCAGCTCCCGGACAGACCCTTACGAGCAGTACTTC
TRBJ2-3,-,TRBV27,TRBD2,CASSPWTGGSSTDTQYF,TGTGCCAGCAGTCCTTGGACTGGCGGGAGTAGCACAGATACGCAGTATTTT
TRBJ2-2,-,TRBV6-6,-,CAIETQVSGELFF,TGTGCCATCGAAACCCAGGTGTCCGGGGAGCTGTTTTTT
TRBJ2-7,-,TRBV19,TRBD1,CASSPMVAGTAYEQYF,TGTGCCAGTAGTCCTATGGTGGCCGGGACAGCATACGAGCAGTACTTC
TRBJ2-1,few,TRBV14,TRBD2,CASSQVRREASSYNEQFF,TGTGCCAGCAGCCAAGTAAGGCGGGAGGCGAGCTCCTACAATGAGCAGTTCTTC
TRBJ1-4,-,TRBV9,-,CASSVGPGEKLFF,TGTGCCAGCAGCGTAGGGCCGGGTGAAAAACTGTTTTTT
TRBJ2-7,-,TRBV6-1,-,CASSDVERAPQYF,TGTGCCAGCAGTGATGTGGAGAGGGCCCCCCAGTACTTC
TRBJ2-7,-,TRBV4-3,-,CASSQETRGREQYF,TGCGCCAGCAGCCAAGAGACTAGGGGTCGGGAGCAGTACTTC
TRBJ2-3,-,TRBV5-1,-,CASDPLGSGGDTQYF,TGCGCCAGCGATCCTCTTGGGTCCGGGGGAGATACGCAGTATTTT
TRBJ2-7,-,TRBV4-2,-,CASSQEAAGTFYEQYF,TGTGCCAGCAGCCAAGAGGCGGCGGGGACCTTCTACGAGCAGTACTTC
TRBJ2-1,-,TRBV7-7,TRBD2,CASSLARTSGVNEQFF,TGTGCTAGCAGCTTAGCGAGGACTAGCGGGGTCAATGAGCAGTTCTTC
TRBJ1-6,few,TRBV9,-,CASSVDGLRYNSPLHF,TGTGCCAGCAGCGTAGACGGACTGAGGTATAATTCACCCCTCCACTTT
TRBJ2-7,-,TRBV5-1,TRBD1,CASTRGGTGGSEQYF,TGCGCCAGTACCCGAGGAGGGACAGGGGGTTCAGAGCAGTACTTC
TRBJ2-5,-,TRBV27,-,CASSLTGVVGLRVKTQYF,TGTGCCAGCAGTTTAACCGGGGTAGTAGGGCTTAGGGTGAAGACCCAGTACTTC
TRBJ2-1,-,TRBV27,-,CASSRDAGLLGEQFF,TGTGCCAGCAGTCGCGACGCGGGATTGCTGGGTGAGCAGTTCTTC
TRBJ1-1,-,TRBV29-1,-,CSVEGRGSSTEAFF,TGCAGCGTTGAAGGGAGGGGCTCATCCACTGAAGCTTTCTTT
TRBJ2-2,-,TRBV10-3,-,CATQEVNTGELFF,TGTGCCACCCAGGAGGTAAACACCGGGGAGCTGTTTTTT
TRBJ1-1,-,TRBV10-3,TRBD1,CAIMTGGYEAFF,TGTGCCATTATGACAGGGGGATATGAAGCTTTCTTT
TRBJ2-2,-,TRBV13,TRBD2,CASSLGLAGEGGELFF,TGTGCCAGCAGCTTAGGCTTAGCGGGAGAAGGCGGGGAGCTGTTTTTT
TRBJ2-7,few,TRBV19,TRBD2,CASSIDSGLVNEQYF,TGTGCCAGTAGTATAGATTCGGGACTAGTAAACGAGCAGTACTTC
TRBJ2-7,-,TRBV13,TRBD1,CASSLAGTGGYEQYF,TGTGCCAGCAGCTTAGCCGGGACAGGGGGTTACGAGCAGTACTTC
TRBJ1-5,-,TRBV7-2,-,CASRLTGVGQPQHF,TGTGCCAGCAGACTCACGGGGGTAGGTCAGCCCCAGCATTTT
TRBJ2-7,-,TRBV7-2,-,CASSIFYEQYF,TGTGCCAGCAGCATCTTCTACGAGCAGTACTTC
TRBJ1-5,-,TRBV5-1,TRBD1,CASSHTGQGNQPQHF,TGCGCCAGCAGCCATACAGGACAGGGCAATCAGCCCCAGCATTTT
TRBJ2-7,-,TRBV11-3,-,CASSLIGSGGGYEQYF,TGTGCCAGCAGCTTGATCGGCTCTGGGGGCGGCTACGAGCAGTACTTC
TRBJ1-3,-,TRBV10-3,-,CAISDSSGNTIYF,TGTGCCATCAGTGACAGCTCTGGAAACACCATATATTTT
TRBJ2-7,-,TRBV20-1,-,CSARDIYEQYF,TGCAGTGCTAGAGATATTTACGAGCAGTACTTC